These 32 T cell receptor beta chains came from one sample sequenced in a study of T cells in Graves' hyperthyroidism and ophthalmopathy. Authors of the study amplified TCR beta CDR3 regions from RNA transcripts. When the TCR CDR3 underwent first-round RT-PCR, the HTBI primer set was used. Each CDR3 protein is one row after TCRdb ran MiXCR on the multiplex PCR reads. The repertoire consists of about 130,000 distinct CDR3 sequences, with less than 25% occurring once and the leading ten covering around 69%. The sequencing sample was made of blood. The receptors shown here come from a woman aged 45-60 years with Graves' hyperthyroidism that later progressed to Graves' ophthalmopathy.

The chain uses TRBV5-1 and TRBJ1-1, with 7 positions matching TRBD1. The junction had 2 bases not matched to a gene; V was cut back by 0 bases and J by 6 bases. CDR1 and CDR2 (germline): SGHRS, YFSETQ. The CDR3 is made up of 13 amino acids. CDR3 sequence: CASSLDRGAEAFF. The CDR3, as DNA: TGCGCCAGCAGCTTGGACAGGGGTGCTGAAGCTTTCTTT.

J is TRBJ2-7 and V is TRBV28; D is perhaps TRBD1 or TRBD2 (5 bases each). V lost 5 bases, J lost 0 bases, and 17 bases lay in between. Germline V CDR1 and CDR2: MDHEN, SYDVKM. The CDR3 loop spans 16 amino acids. CDR3 in DNA: TGTGCCAGCAGTCCCGTGGGGGTCAAGAGCTCCTACGAGCAGTACTTC. This codes for CASSPVGVKSSYEQYF.

This clonotype was seen ten or more times. The chain carries TRBV20-1 and TRBJ2-7, with TRBD2 matching 9 bases. Looked up from germline, CDR1 is DFQATT and CDR2 is SNEGSKA (reference sequence). The CDR3 loop spans 17 amino acids. V was clipped by 6 bases and J by 4 bases; unmatched bases: 19. The CDR3 loop is CSAPYWGAGGLAYEQYF. The CDR3 DNA reads TGCAGTGCACCGTATTGGGGAGCGGGAGGTTTGGCATACGAGCAGTACTTC.

This clonotype was detected ten times or more. The rearrangement links TRBV4-2 to TRBJ2-5; D gene uncertain. V gave up 0 bases and J gave up 2 bases, with 4 bases separating them. CDR1 LGHNA and CDR2 YNFKEQ come from the germline V gene. The CDR3 runs to 13 residues. As DNA, the CDR3 is TGTGCCAGCAGCCAAGATTTGCAAGAGACCCAGTACTTC. Translating gives CASSQDLQETQYF.

This clonotype was seen repeatedly, ten times or more. V is TRBV28 and J is TRBJ2-7; weak D call: TRBD1 (5 bases). The CDR3 extends over 12 amino acids. Germline CDR1 MDHEN, CDR2 SYDVKM. V was cut by 5 bases and J by 4 bases, with 9 bases left in between. CDR3 region: CASSPTAYEQYF. As DNA, the CDR3 is TGTGCCAGCAGTCCGACAGCGTACGAGCAGTACTTC.

V and J are TRBV18 and TRBJ2-2; 7 nucleotides align to TRBD1. Trimming removed 5 bases from V and 4 bases from J; junction bases left unmatched: 7. CDR1 KGHSH and CDR2 LQKENI come from the germline V gene. CDR3 length: 15 residues. This CDR3 is CASSEGQTTTGELFF. The CDR3 DNA sequence: TGTGCCAGCTCAGAGGGACAGACGACCACCGGGGAGCTGTTTTTT.

V gene TRBV18 combines with J gene TRBJ2-1; tentative D call: TRBD2 (6 bases). The end of the DNA fits TRBJ2-7 better, so the J call may be wrong. The CDR3 runs to 15 residues. Germline V gene sequence: CDR1 KGHSH, CDR2 LQKENI. As DNA, the CDR3 is TGTGCCAGCTCTGAGCGTAGCGGCGCCTACAATGAGCAGTACTTC. Its translation is CASSERSGAYNEQYF.

This clonotype was picked up many times. The V and J genes are TRBV6-5 and TRBJ2-7, with a weak D call TRBD1 (6 bases). The germline gives CDR1 MNHEY, CDR2 SVGAGI. V gave up 2 bases and J gave up 3 bases, with 11 bases separating them. The CDR3 spans 14 residues. The CDR3 spells CASSYRDIIYEQYF. Written as DNA, the CDR3 is TGTGCCAGCAGTTACCGGGACATTATCTACGAGCAGTACTTC.

J is TRBJ2-7 and V is TRBV11-2, with a weak D call TRBD1 (5 bases). Germline V gene data show CDR1 as SGHAT and CDR2 as FQNNGV. The CDR3 totals 13 residues. With 1 base removed from V and 4 bases from J, the gap between germline ends came to 8 bases. CDR3 coding DNA: TGTGCCAGCAGCTTAGCCAGGGTTTACGAGCAGTACTTC. It specifies CASSLARVYEQYF.

This rearrangement joins TRBV19 to TRBJ2-6; D is ambiguous. Germline CDR1 LNHDA, CDR2 SQIVND (reference sequence). This CDR3 region has 14 residues. V was cut by 7 bases and J by 0 bases, with 7 bases left in between. CDR3 amino acids: CASKVDSGANVLTF. The CDR3 DNA sequence: TGTGCCAGTAAGGTTGACTCTGGGGCCAACGTCCTGACTTTC. The full variable domain, rest sourced from reference TRBV19 and TRBJ2-6, is DGGITQSPKYLFRKEGQNVTLSCEQNLNHDAMYWYRQDPGQGLRLIYYSQIVNDFQKGDIAEGYSVSREKKESFPLTVTSAQKNPTAFYLCASKVDSGANVLTFGAGSRLTVL.

This clonotype was seen ten or more times. V and J are TRBV28 and TRBJ2-1, with 15 bases identical to TRBD2. CDR3 size: 15 residues. The V segment lost 6 bases and the J segment 9 bases; nucleotides outside the gene matches: 6. The germline gives CDR1 MDHEN, CDR2 SYDVKM. For the CDR3, the DNA is TGTGCCAGCAGCCGCGGGACTAGCGGGAGGCTTGAGCAGTTCTTC. Protein: CASSRGTSGRLEQFF.

This clonotype was seen at least ten times. The chain recombines TRBV7-3 with TRBJ2-3, with 13 bases aligning to TRBD2. CDR1 and CDR2 (germline): SGHTA, FQGTGA. The length of the CDR3 is 18 residues. Losses at the gene ends were 4 bases for V and 1 base for J; bases not matched to a gene: 8. The chain's CDR3 is CASSSTSGRGSGTDTQYF. CDR3 nucleotide sequence: TGTGCCAGCAGCTCAACTAGCGGGAGGGGTTCCGGCACAGATACGCAGTATTTT.

The table lists this clonotype with many counts. The J gene is TRBJ2-5, the V gene TRBV28, with 8 bases matching TRBD1. Germline trimming cut 5 bases from V and 4 bases from J; bases unmatched to any gene: 6. The CDR3 length is 14 residues. Germline V lookup: CDR1 MDHEN, CDR2 SYDVKM. CDR3: CASSPTGGRETQYF. The CDR3 DNA follows: TGTGCCAGCAGTCCCACAGGGGGACGAGAGACCCAGTACTTC.

The rearrangement links TRBV30 to TRBJ1-6; the D is unclear. The V end lost 5 bases, the J end lost 9 bases, and 11 bases lay between the germline ends. This CDR3 comprises 12 residues. Germline CDR1 GTSNPN, CDR2 SVGIG (reference sequence). The CDR3 DNA is TGTGCCTGGGCCCCCGCCGCTTCACCCCTCCACTTT. This encodes CAWAPAASPLHF.

As regards this clonotype: With a much larger clone just one base away, this may be a read error. This chain connects TRBV9 to TRBJ1-3, with TRBD1 matching 7 bases. The V gene's germline CDR1 is SGDLS and CDR2 YYNGEE. The J segment lost 2 bases and the V segment lost 5 bases, leaving 1 base of the junction unmatched. There are 13 residues in the CDR3. The DNA for the CDR3 is TGTGCCAGCAGTACAGGGGCTGGAAACACCATATATTTT. This translates into CASSTGAGNTIYF.

The sample holds many counts of this clonotype. The chain employs TRBV7-6 and TRBJ1-1; TRBD1 matches at 9 bases. The CDR3 runs 15 residues. V was clipped by 0 bases and J by 4 bases; unmatched bases: 3. The germline CDR1 and CDR2 sequences are SGHVS and FNYEAQ. CDR3 DNA sequence: TGTGCCAGCAGCTTAGCACAGGGGGCGCGCACTGAAGCTTTCTTT. Translated: CASSLAQGARTEAFF.

This chain connects TRBV28 to TRBJ2-4; TRBD1 aligns across 9 bases. J was trimmed by 12 bases and V by 6 bases; bases with no gene match: 12. Looked up from germline, CDR1 is MDHEN and CDR2 is SYDVKM. The CDR3 length is 14 residues. CDR3 protein: CASSLQTGGGPQYF. CDR3 DNA sequence: TGTGCCAGCAGCTTGCAGACAGGGGGGGGGCCTCAGTACTTC.

J is TRBJ2-7 and V is TRBV5-5; 13 bases map to TRBD2. The germline V gene encodes CDR1 SGHKS and CDR2 YYEKEE (reference sequence). V shed 4 bases, J shed 6 bases, and the junction held 10 bases outside the gene matches. The CDR3 is 16 residues long. The CDR3, as DNA: TGTGCCAGCAGCACCGCTGGACTAGCGGGAGCCGCCGAGCAGTACTTC. Translated, it gives CASSTAGLAGAAEQYF.

This clonotype has only a few counts. This sequence joins TRBV28 and TRBJ2-2; no reliable D call. V was shortened by 7 bases and J by 4 bases, with 7 bases between the two germline ends. CDR3 length: 12 amino acids. Germline CDR1 MDHEN, CDR2 SYDVKM. CDR3 sequence (DNA): TGTGCCAGCAAACGGACCACCGGGGAGCTGTTTTTT. Protein product: CASKRTTGELFF.

The chain carries TRBV5-1 and TRBJ1-4; 10 bases align to TRBD1. The CDR3 contains 15 residues. From germline, CDR1 is SGHRS and CDR2 YFSETQ. After removal of 1 base from V and 7 bases from J, the junction contained 4 bases not matched to a gene. The CDR3 reads CASSLYGTGVEKLFF. The CDR3 DNA follows: TGCGCCAGCAGCTTGTACGGGACAGGGGTTGAAAAACTGTTTTTT.

This clonotype was seen more than once but under ten times. The chain links TRBV12-3 or TRBV12-4 to TRBJ1-2; TRBD1 matches at 9 bases. The CDR3 has 14 amino acids. V was clipped by 5 bases and J by 6 bases; unmatched bases: 7. The chain's CDR3 is CASSPTGGADGYTF. The CDR3 DNA is TGTGCCAGCAGTCCAACAGGGGGCGCGGATGGCTACACCTTC.

This clonotype has a count of ten or more. The chain carries TRBV7-3 and TRBJ2-7; 12 bases map to TRBD1. The V and J ends lost 2 bases and 5 bases, in that order; junction bases with no gene match: 4. Germline-derived CDR1 and CDR2 are SGHTA and FQGTGA. The CDR3 consists of 15 residues. The CDR3 loop reads CASSLGGTGGDEQYF. The CDR3 DNA sequence: TGTGCCAGCAGCTTAGGCGGGACAGGGGGCGACGAGCAGTACTTC.

This clonotype has a handful of counts. Since a much larger clone is just one base distant, this may be a read error. This chain connects TRBV6-1 to TRBJ2-1, with D unresolved. The germline V gene has CDR1 MNHNS and CDR2 SASEGT. This CDR3 is 11 amino acids long. With 11 bases removed from V and 3 bases from J, the gap between germline ends came to 8 bases. CDR3 coding DNA: TGTGCCGGCGCTGACTACAATGAGCAGTTCTTC. This encodes CAGADYNEQFF.

Comments on this clonotype: Since the CDR3 does not end with the conserved phenylalanine or tryptophan, this likely comes from a read error. This chain connects TRBV11-3 to TRBJ2-5, with 12 positions matching TRBD1. This CDR3 has 15 residues. Germline trimming cut 3 bases from V and 5 bases from J; bases unmatched to any gene: 4. CDR1 and CDR2 (germline): SGHNT, YENEEA. CDR3 in amino acids: CASSFGTGGGETQYL. CDR3 coding DNA: TGTGCCAGCAGCTTTGGGACAGGGGGCGGGGAGACCCAGTACCTC.

This clonotype was observed at least ten times. This chain connects TRBV18 to TRBJ1-5; D not certain. Germline lookup yields CDR1 KGHSH and CDR2 LQKENI. V lost 4 bases to trimming and J lost 3 bases, with 4 bases between them. The CDR3 extends over 12 amino acids. As DNA, the CDR3 is TGTGCCAGCTCACGACCCAATCAGCCCCAGCATTTT. Amino acids: CASSRPNQPQHF.

This clonotype has a count of ten or more. This chain joins TRBV11-3 and TRBJ2-2; D might be TRBD2 (6 bases). This CDR3 contains 14 residues. Germline V gene data show CDR1 as SGHNT and CDR2 as YENEEA. Trimming cost V 0 bases and J 7 bases, with 9 bases left between them. The CDR3, as DNA: TGTGCCAGCAGCTTAGACGGACTAAGCGGGGAGCTGTTTTTT. Protein sequence: CASSLDGLSGELFF.

The chain couples TRBV12-3 or TRBV12-4 to TRBJ2-1, with TRBD1 matching 9 bases. Germline trimming cut 7 bases from V and 5 bases from J; bases unmatched to any gene: 9. There are 15 residues in the CDR3. The CDR3 is CASTKRDRVDNEQFF. The CDR3 DNA reads TGTGCCAGCACCAAAAGGGACAGGGTAGACAATGAGCAGTTCTTC.

This clonotype was recorded many times. This CDR3 is CASSPKLLRDTEAFF. Here the CDR3 DNA reads TGTGCCAGCTCACCAAAACTACTCCGGGACACTGAAGCTTTCTTT. This chain uses TRBV18 with TRBJ1-1; D gene unclear. Germline V gene data show CDR1 as KGHSH and CDR2 as LQKENI. V gave up 2 bases and J gave up 3 bases, with 13 bases separating them. The CDR3 length is 15 residues.

The chain recombines TRBV29-1 with TRBJ1-2; 11 nucleotides line up with TRBD1. Germline CDR1 reads SQVTM; CDR2 reads ANQGSEA. This CDR3 has 14 amino acids. The V gene end was trimmed by 7 bases and the J gene end by 0 bases; junction bases not matched to a gene: 4. CDR3 coding DNA: TGCAGCGGATGGGACAGGGGGTCTAACTATGGCTACACCTTC. It encodes CSGWDRGSNYGYTF.

This clonotype occurred many times. The chain links TRBV2 to TRBJ1-2; D call uncertain. Germline lookup yields CDR1 SNHLY and CDR2 FYNNEI. The CDR3 consists of 13 residues. V dropped 7 bases and J dropped 1 base, with 10 bases sitting between them. CDR3: CASKDTLNYGYTF. Written as DNA, the CDR3 is TGTGCCAGCAAAGACACCCTTAACTATGGCTACACCTTC.

This clonotype was observed many times. CDR3 loop: CASSTSSGVYEQFF. The CDR3 DNA reads as TGTGCCAGCAGCACTTCGTCGGGGGTGTATGAGCAGTTCTTC. The V and J genes are TRBV12-3 or TRBV12-4 and TRBJ2-1; TRBD2 might be the D (6 bases). V was shortened by 6 bases and J by 8 bases, with 17 bases between the two germline ends. The CDR3 extends over 14 amino acids.

This clonotype was detected ten times or more. This sequence joins TRBV15 and TRBJ1-1, with D uncertain. CDR3 length: 15 amino acids. Germline assignment: CDR1 LNHNV and CDR2 YYDKDF (reference sequence). Trimming took 0 bases from V and 4 from J, leaving 12 bases between them. As DNA, the CDR3 is TGTGCCACCAGCAGAGATCTGAGCCTACTCACTGAAGCTTTCTTT. It codes for CATSRDLSLLTEAFF.